In its sample, the clone carrying this T cell receptor (beta chain) was seen many times. No antigen is known for it. The entry originates in a study of T cells in Graves' hyperthyroidism and ophthalmopathy. In the study overall: Upon initial diagnosis and before any treatment, peripheral blood was collected. Study-level points and caveats: The model foresaw ophthalmopathy a median roughly 6.6 months prior to onset.

Amplified TCR beta CDR3 regions derived from RNA transcripts. HTBI primers drove first-round RT-PCR of the TCR CDR3. From the multiplex PCR reads, TCRdb called clonotypes with MiXCR, one entry per CDR3 protein. The table has around 520,000 distinct CDR3 sequences, 12% to 15% seen once. An absence of ophthalmopathy progression within 18 months meant stable Graves' hyperthyroidism. Investigators excluded patients with uncontrolled infection, other autoimmune disease, pregnancy or lactation. After removal of 6 bases from V and 5 bases from J, the junction contained 17 bases not matched to a gene. Germline V gene lookup returns CDR1 MDHEN and CDR2 SYDVKM. The CDR3 has 17 residues.

This TCR came from a woman aged 40 to 50 with Graves' hyperthyroidism. The sample taken for sequencing was blood. The chain employs TRBV28 and TRBJ2-3, with TRBD1 matching 7 bases. The CDR3 DNA follows: TGTGCCAGCAGAGGATCTACAGGGGCCGACACGGGAGATACGCAGTATTTT. Translating gives CASRGSTGADTGDTQYF.